Following are 22 T cell receptor beta chains from one sample sequenced in a study of T cells after yellow fever vaccination. One entry per CDR3 protein, called by TCRdb with MiXCR from the 5' RACE reads. Of 550,000 to 750,000 distinct CDR3 sequences in the sample, roughly 14% were seen once. Sequencing was performed on PBMCs, taken on the day of the yellow fever booster vaccination. The receptors derive from a man between 25 and 39 years old who received the YFV17D yellow fever vaccine.

In its sample, this clonotype was seen a few times. This rearrangement joins TRBV29-1 to TRBJ2-7, with D perhaps TRBD1 or TRBD2 (5 bases each). Germline lookup yields CDR1 SQVTM and CDR2 ANQGSEA. Trimming cost V 2 bases and J 3 bases, with 14 bases left between them. CDR3 length: 14 residues. CDR3 region: CSVEPGPAGYEQYF. The CDR3 nucleotides are TGCAGCGTTGAACCGGGACCGGCGGGCTACGAGCAGTACTTC.

In this sample, this clonotype turned up many times. The genes are TRBV10-3 and TRBJ2-1; 9 bases are a match to TRBD2. Germline V CDR1 and CDR2: ENHRY, SYGVKD. Losses at the gene ends were 3 bases for V and 2 bases for J; bases not matched to a gene: 8. This CDR3 spans 17 amino acids. The CDR3 is CAISDLSGRGAYNEQFF. CDR3 bases: TGTGCCATCAGTGACCTTAGCGGGAGAGGGGCCTACAATGAGCAGTTCTTC.

This clonotype appeared many times. The chain carries TRBV7-2 and TRBJ2-7; D may be TRBD2 (7 bases). V lost 1 base, J lost 6 bases, and 13 bases lay in between. In germline, CDR1 is SGHTA, CDR2 FQGNSA. This CDR3 is 14 amino acids long. CDR3 in amino acids: CASSLEGGLGEQYF. The CDR3 nucleotides read TGTGCCAGCAGCTTAGAGGGGGGGCTCGGCGAGCAGTACTTC. The full variable domain, rest sourced from reference TRBV7-2 and TRBJ2-7, is GAGVSQSPSNKVTEKGKDVELRCDPISGHTALYWYRQSLGQGLEFLIYFQGNSAPDKSGLPSDRFSAERTGGSVSTLTIQRTQQEDSAVYLCASSLEGGLGEQYFGPGTRLTVT.

This clonotype turned up a few times. The chain joins TRBV5-1 to TRBJ2-1; TRBD2 might be the D (6 bases). V lost 4 bases to trimming and J lost 0 bases, with 14 bases between them. The CDR3 is 16 residues long. Germline V CDR1 and CDR2: SGHRS, YFSETQ. CDR3 sequence (DNA): TGCGCCAGCAGCCCAGGAGGGCCCCACTCCTACAATGAGCAGTTCTTC. The encoded protein is CASSPGGPHSYNEQFF.

This clonotype turned up a few times. This sequence joins TRBV6-5 and TRBJ2-3, with TRBD2 matching over 14 bases. The ends lost 4 bases at V and 9 bases at J; junction bases unmatched: 18. Germline V gives CDR1 MNHEY, CDR2 SVGAGI. The CDR3 totals 19 residues. CDR3 DNA: TGTGCCAGCAGTTCCCCGGGGTCGGGGGGACTAGCGGGAGCAGGCACGCAGTATTTT. It is translated as CASSSPGSGGLAGAGTQYF.

This clonotype was observed a handful of times. The chain uses TRBV5-1 and TRBJ2-1, with 7 bases aligning to TRBD1. The junction had 7 bases not matched to a gene; V was cut back by 4 bases and J by 6 bases. CDR3 length: 14 amino acids. Germline-derived CDR1 and CDR2 are SGHRS and YFSETQ. The CDR3 region is CASSEPGQINEQFF. DNA for the CDR3: TGCGCCAGCAGCGAGCCGGGACAGATCAATGAGCAGTTCTTC.

This chain's CDR3 is CASSPGLTGDEQFF. The CDR3 DNA is TGTGCCAGCAGTCCGGGTCTAACCGGGGATGAGCAGTTCTTC. The rearrangement links TRBV12-3 or TRBV12-4 to TRBJ2-1; D may be TRBD2 (5 bases). Trimming took 5 bases from V and 8 from J, leaving 16 bases between them. The CDR3 has 14 amino acids.

This sequence joins TRBV28 and TRBJ2-7, with a possible D match to TRBD1 (6 bases). The germline V and J ends were trimmed by 8 bases and 2 bases, with 13 bases remaining between them. The CDR3 extends over 13 amino acids. CDR1 and CDR2 (germline): MDHEN, SYDVKM. The DNA for the CDR3 is TGTGCCAGCCGCACAGGGTTAGCCTACGAGCAGTACTTC. Protein sequence: CASRTGLAYEQYF.

Details on this clonotype: A much larger clone is a single base away; this may be a read error. CDR3 bases: TGTGCCAGCAGGTACACCGGGGAGCTGTTTTTT. It translates to CASRYTGELFF. The genes are TRBV7-2 and TRBJ2-2, with no clear D. This CDR3 region has 11 residues. CDR1 and CDR2 (germline): SGHTA, FQGNSA. Trimming took off 6 bases at V and 3 bases at J, with 2 bases between the two ends.

V gene TRBV29-1 combines with J gene TRBJ2-7, with D perhaps TRBD1 (6 bases). Germline lookup yields CDR1 SQVTM and CDR2 ANQGSEA. The CDR3 sequence is 13 residues long. Deletions cut 4 bases from V and 3 bases from J, with 13 bases between. The CDR3 DNA follows: TGCAGCGTTGGCCGGGACAACGACTACGAGCAGTACTTC. Translating gives CSVGRDNDYEQYF.

V is TRBV6-2 or TRBV6-3 and J is TRBJ2-1; the D gene could be TRBD1 or TRBD2 (6 bases each). The V gene's germline CDR1 is MNHEY and CDR2 SVGEGT. V was trimmed by 6 bases and J by 14 bases, leaving 26 bases between them. The CDR3 is 15 amino acids. The CDR3 DNA sequence: TGTGCCAGCAGCCTGGGGGGCACCGCAAATTCTTGGGAGTTCTTC. This sequence encodes CASSLGGTANSWEFF.

This clonotype was counted only a few times. The V and J genes are TRBV12-3 or TRBV12-4 and TRBJ2-3, with D uncertain. This CDR3 is 15 amino acids long. Trimming took 6 bases from V and 2 from J, leaving 15 bases between them. The CDR3, as DNA: TGTGCCAGCAGCCCCCGCGGCTCGGACACAGATACGCAGTATTTT. Amino acids: CASSPRGSDTDTQYF.

This clonotype was detected a few times. This rearrangement joins TRBV27 to TRBJ2-2; D perhaps matches TRBD1 (5 bases). V lost 6 bases to trimming and J lost 6 bases, with 11 bases between them. The CDR3 runs to 13 residues. CDR1 MNHEY and CDR2 SMNVEV come from the germline V gene (reference sequence). DNA of the CDR3: TGTGCCAGCAGCCTGGGGCGTTCCGGGGAGCTGTTTTTT. Translating it yields CASSLGRSGELFF.

The rearrangement joins TRBV18 to TRBJ1-1, with a weak D call TRBD1 (5 bases). CDR1 is KGHSH, CDR2 LQKENI, per germline. V lost 2 bases and J lost 4, with 17 bases in between. The CDR3 is 16 amino acids. CDR3 residues: CASSPMGGSISTEAFF. The CDR3 coding sequence is TGTGCCAGCTCACCAATGGGGGGATCGATTAGCACTGAAGCTTTCTTT.

This clonotype was seen a few times. The gene calls are TRBV12-3 or TRBV12-4 and TRBJ2-7, with D possibly being TRBD1 (6 bases). The V and J ends lost 4 bases and 7 bases respectively, with 20 bases between them. This CDR3 is built from 15 residues. CDR3 loop: CASSSVQGSTREQYF. In DNA form, the CDR3 reads TGTGCCAGCAGTTCCGTACAGGGCTCGACGCGGGAGCAGTACTTC.

This clonotype was recorded a few times. CDR3 DNA sequence: TGCAGTGCTAGAGCCTACCGGGACAGATCATACAATGAGCAGTTCTTC. This gives the protein CSARAYRDRSYNEQFF. The J gene is TRBJ2-1, the V gene TRBV20-1, with 7 bases aligning to TRBD1. The V segment lost 1 base and the J segment 4 bases; nucleotides outside the gene matches: 10. The CDR3 has 16 amino acids. Germline values: CDR1 DFQATT, CDR2 SNEGSKA (reference sequence).

This clonotype was seen at least ten times. This sequence joins TRBV27 and TRBJ2-7; D gene uncertain. The CDR3 length is 17 residues. Per the germline V gene, CDR1 is MNHEY and CDR2 is SMNVEV (reference sequence). V dropped 0 bases and J dropped 3 bases, with 18 bases sitting between them. In DNA, the CDR3 is TGTGCCAGCAGTTTATCATGGTCGCAATCGTCCGTCTACGAGCAGTACTTC. Translation: CASSLSWSQSSVYEQYF.

This clonotype was counted between two and nine times. The chain uses TRBV19 and TRBJ2-7; 10 bases fit TRBD2. The length of the CDR3 is 14 residues. After removal of 5 bases from V and 5 bases from J, the junction contained 6 bases not matched to a gene. Germline V gene sequence: CDR1 LNHDA, CDR2 SQIVND (reference sequence). CDR3 protein: CASSLRTSGDEQYF. The CDR3 nucleotides are TGTGCCAGTAGTCTCCGGACTAGCGGAGACGAGCAGTACTTC.

Written as DNA, the CDR3 is TGCAGTGCTAGGGACAGGGGTGTTGGTGGCTACACCTTC. As protein: CSARDRGVGGYTF. V and J are TRBV20-1 and TRBJ1-2, with TRBD1 matching 9 bases. CDR1 DFQATT and CDR2 SNEGSKA come from the germline V gene (reference sequence). There are 13 residues in the CDR3. The J segment lost 7 bases and the V segment lost 3 bases, leaving 6 bases of the junction unmatched.

This clonotype has just a few counts. The V call is TRBV20-1, the J call TRBJ2-7, with TRBD1 as a possible D gene (5 bases). V was pared by 4 bases and J by 1 base, with 8 bases between. Germline CDR1 reads DFQATT; CDR2 reads SNEGSKA (reference sequence). This CDR3 contains 12 residues. The CDR3 reads CSAKTVSYEQYF. In DNA form, the CDR3 reads TGCAGTGCTAAGACAGTTTCCTACGAGCAGTACTTC.

The sample holds a few counts of this clonotype. The chain links TRBV7-2 to TRBJ2-7; 9 bases line up with TRBD2. The germline V gene encodes CDR1 SGHTA and CDR2 FQGNSA. The CDR3 loop spans 15 amino acids. Germline trimming cut 3 bases from V and 2 bases from J; bases unmatched to any gene: 5. This CDR3 is CASSFQIAGAYEQYF. The DNA for the CDR3 is TGTGCCAGCAGCTTCCAAATAGCGGGAGCCTACGAGCAGTACTTC.

The rearrangement uses TRBV5-1 and TRBJ2-4; 8 bases are a match to TRBD2. After removal of 0 bases from V and 8 bases from J, the junction contained 7 bases not matched to a gene. The CDR3 is 15 residues long. Germline CDR1 and CDR2: SGHRS and YFSETQ. The CDR3 nucleotides are TGCGCCAGCAGCTTGGGAGCGGGAGAGGGAGACATTCAGTACTTC. Protein: CASSLGAGEGDIQYF.